Listed below are T cell receptor beta chains from one sample, sequenced in a study of blood T cells in healthy people across ages. Via MiXCR, TCRdb re-called the 5' RACE reads, giving one row per CDR3 protein. The profile shows about 970,000 distinct CDR3 sequences, roughly 50% of them singletons. Sequencing was performed on blood. The receptor set was obtained from a woman aged 55-70 years in good health. CDR3s include the opening cysteine and the closing phenylalanine or tryptophan. D genes are given only for firm matches. For some rows the clone size is stated as once, few or many, or as a class when expanded; others skip it.

clone size | J gene | V gene | D gene | CDR3 protein | CDR3 DNA
NA | TRBJ1-5 | TRBV3-1 | NA | CASSRTGQPQHF | TGTGCCAGCAGCCGCACAGGGCAGCCCCAGCATTTT
NA | TRBJ1-4 | TRBV25-1 | NA | CASSIPGRSNEKLFF | TGTGCCAGCAGTATCCCGGGACGGTCCAATGAAAAACTGTTTTTT
NA | TRBJ2-7 | TRBV7-8 | NA | CASSLSAGKDEQYF | TGTGCCAGCAGCTTATCGGCAGGGAAGGACGAGCAGTACTTC
once | TRBJ2-7 | TRBV25-1 | TRBD2 | CASSYSGRLNEQYF | TGTGCCAGCAGTTACAGCGGGAGGCTCAATGAGCAGTACTTC
NA | TRBJ1-1 | TRBV27 | TRBD1 | CASRPRGSTEAFF | TGTGCCAGCAGACCCAGGGGGAGCACTGAAGCTTTCTTT
NA | TRBJ1-4 | TRBV27 | NA | CASSQVWGREKLFF | TGTGCCAGCAGTCAAGTCTGGGGGAGGGAAAAACTGTTTTTT
NA | TRBJ2-7 | TRBV3-1 | TRBD2 | CASSRTSDNSYEQYF | TGTGCCAGCAGCCGCACTAGCGATAACTCCTACGAGCAGTACTTC
few | TRBJ2-1 | TRBV7-6 | NA | CASSLSSRTYNEQFF | TGTGCCAGCAGCTTATCTTCCAGAACCTACAATGAGCAGTTCTTC
NA | TRBJ2-7 | TRBV18 | NA | CASSPGVLRPEQYF | TGTGCCAGCTCACCGGGAGTTTTAAGACCCGAGCAGTACTTC
NA | TRBJ2-1 | TRBV15 | NA | CATSREYYYNEQFF | TGTGCCACCAGCAGAGAGTACTACTACAATGAGCAGTTCTTC
NA | TRBJ1-5 | TRBV28 | NA | CASCTWTNQPQHF | TGTGCCAGCTGCACATGGACCAATCAGCCCCAGCATTTT
NA | TRBJ1-1 | TRBV7-6 | NA | CASSLVHPDVEANTEAFF | TGTGCCAGCAGCTTAGTACATCCGGACGTCGAGGCGAACACTGAAGCTTTCTTT
NA | TRBJ2-5 | TRBV20-1 | TRBD1 | CSARSSGQGVKGTQYF | TGCAGTGCTAGATCCTCCGGACAGGGGGTAAAAGGGACCCAGTACTTC
NA | TRBJ2-7 | TRBV20-1 | NA | CSATGTSDYEQYF | TGCAGTGCAACCGGGACATCGGACTACGAGCAGTACTTC
NA | TRBJ1-1 | TRBV5-5 | NA | CASSLGLDSGLNTEAFF | TGTGCCAGCAGCTTGGGGCTCGATTCTGGGCTGAACACTGAAGCTTTCTTT
NA | TRBJ1-5 | TRBV12-3/TRBV12-4 | NA | CASMSNAQPQHF | TGTGCCAGCATGAGTAACGCTCAGCCCCAGCATTTT
NA | TRBJ2-5 | TRBV11-2 | NA | CASSTQGPQWQYF | TGTGCCAGCAGCACTCAAGGGCCGCAGTGGCAGTACTTC
NA | TRBJ1-2 | TRBV12-3/TRBV12-4 | NA | CASSLGGPRYGYTF | TGTGCCAGCAGTTTGGGGGGGCCCCGATATGGCTACACCTTC
few | TRBJ1-2 | TRBV4-2 | NA | CASSLGTSSDAYGYTF | TGTGCCAGCAGCCTAGGGACATCTTCCGACGCCTATGGCTACACCTTC
NA | TRBJ2-1 | TRBV15 | TRBD2 | CAASRVRAGVGNEQFF | TGTGCCGCCAGCAGAGTCCGAGCGGGAGTCGGCAATGAGCAGTTCTTC
NA | TRBJ2-3 | TRBV7-2 | NA | CASSPPGTTYTQYF | TGTGCCAGCAGCCCTCCTGGGACAACCTATACGCAGTATTTT
once | TRBJ2-2 | TRBV7-3 | TRBD1 | CASSSTGSELFF | TGTGCCAGCAGCTCGACAGGGTCGGAGCTGTTTTTT
NA | TRBJ2-1 | TRBV4-1 | TRBD1 | CASSQPDRGEQFF | TGCGCCAGCAGCCAACCCGACAGGGGTGAGCAGTTCTTC
NA | TRBJ2-5 | TRBV27 | NA | CASSIVGGPVAGTQYF | TGTGCCAGCAGTATTGTGGGGGGTCCGGTAGCCGGGACCCAGTACTTC
many | TRBJ2-5 | TRBV24-1 | NA | CATSGGETQYF | TGTGCCACCAGTGGCGGGGAGACCCAGTACTTC
NA | TRBJ1-4 | TRBV2 | TRBD1 | CASSDGTGNEKLFF | TGTGCCAGCAGTGACGGGACAGGAAATGAAAAACTGTTTTTT
NA | TRBJ2-4 | TRBV5-6 | NA | CASSFAGGGSNIQYF | TGTGCCAGCAGCTTCGCAGGGGGGGGATCAAACATTCAGTACTTC
few | TRBJ2-7 | TRBV20-1 | TRBD1 | CSASRDRGLFEQYF | TGCAGTGCTAGCCGGGACAGAGGACTCTTCGAGCAGTACTTC
NA | TRBJ2-1 | TRBV29-1 | NA | CSVPRVSYNEQFF | TGCAGCGTCCCGAGGGTGTCCTACAATGAGCAGTTCTTC
NA | TRBJ2-3 | TRBV27 | NA | CASSLGTPPDTQYF | TGTGCCAGCAGTTTAGGGACGCCTCCAGATACGCAGTATTTT
few | TRBJ2-7 | TRBV20-1 | NA | CSASGRLGGYEQYF | TGCAGTGCTAGTGGCAGGTTGGGTGGCTACGAGCAGTACTTC
NA | TRBJ1-5 | TRBV10-3 | NA | CAISESDGNYQPQHF | TGTGCCATCAGTGAGTCGGACGGAAACTATCAGCCCCAGCATTTT
many | TRBJ2-7 | TRBV29-1 | NA | CSVRQDYEQYF | TGCAGCGTTAGACAAGATTACGAGCAGTACTTC
NA | TRBJ2-1 | TRBV24-1 | TRBD1 | CATSEGTGKRMNEQFF | TGTGCCACCAGTGAGGGGACAGGGAAGAGGATGAATGAGCAGTTCTTC
NA | TRBJ2-7 | TRBV20-1 | TRBD2 | CSAYRAGGSSHEQYF | TGCAGTGCCTACCGAGCGGGGGGTAGCTCGCACGAGCAGTACTTC
NA | TRBJ1-2 | TRBV7-9 | TRBD1 | CASSLGTGTLGYTF | TGTGCCAGCAGCTTAGGGACAGGGACTCTTGGCTACACCTTC
few | TRBJ1-4 | TRBV6-1 | NA | CASVRAGRGYEKLFF | TGTGCCAGCGTGAGGGCGGGCAGGGGTTATGAAAAACTGTTTTTT
NA | TRBJ2-5 | TRBV7-2 | NA | CASSFSYETQYF | TGTGCCAGCAGCTTTAGTTATGAGACCCAGTACTTC
NA | TRBJ2-3 | TRBV6-2/TRBV6-3 | TRBD2 | CASRPGGFLAGDTDTQYF | TGTGCCAGCAGACCAGGCGGTTTCCTAGCGGGAGACACAGATACGCAGTATTTT
NA | TRBJ2-1 | TRBV20-1 | NA | CSANGFRGYEQFF | TGCAGTGCTAATGGTTTTCGGGGTTACGAGCAGTTCTTC
NA | TRBJ2-1 | TRBV19 | NA | CASSLDGGHLYNEQFF | TGTGCCAGTAGTCTCGATGGGGGACACTTATACAATGAGCAGTTCTTC
NA | TRBJ2-7 | TRBV20-1 | TRBD1 | CNASGTAPYEQYF | TGCAATGCTTCCGGGACAGCGCCCTACGAGCAGTACTTC
NA | TRBJ2-1 | TRBV24-1 | NA | CATSDPTTQFF | TGTGCCACCAGTGATCCAACCACTCAGTTCTTC
NA | TRBJ2-1 | TRBV7-2 | TRBD2 | CASSTQPLAGLRNEQFF | TGTGCCAGCAGCACCCAACCACTAGCGGGACTACGGAATGAGCAGTTCTTC
few | TRBJ2-1 | TRBV9 | NA | CASSVGGDEQFF | TGTGCCAGCAGCGTAGGGGGGGATGAGCAGTTCTTC